The clone carrying this TCR beta chain was seen just once. What it binds is unknown. In germline, CDR1 is LNHDA, CDR2 SQIVND (reference sequence). The CDR3 is 15 residues long. With 3 bases removed from V and 0 bases from J, the gap between germline ends came to 11 bases. This record comes from a study of T cell responses to AZD1222 COVID-19 vaccine. Broader study findings: Researchers took repertoire samples only after the peak T cell response had come. Females outnumbered males among donors, who were mostly white British; clonal diversity was possibly underestimated. Unmutated variant regions are reportedly targeted by nearly half of spike-specific TCRs. Spike-specific TCR breadth and depth both grew after two AZD1222 doses.

The method was immunoSEQ multiplex PCR; TCRdb's version includes in-frame clones alone and lacks a portion of them. The sample shows about 150,000 clones, around 94% of them seen only once. This receptor was obtained from an adult in good health. The gene calls are TRBV19 and TRBJ1-2; a weak D match, TRBD1 (5 bases). The sequences come from peripheral blood, collected on day 0 of AZD1222 vaccination. The CDR3 protein is CASSISGSPNYGYTF. The CDR3 DNA is TGTGCCAGTAGTATTTCAGGGAGCCCTAACTATGGCTACACCTTC.